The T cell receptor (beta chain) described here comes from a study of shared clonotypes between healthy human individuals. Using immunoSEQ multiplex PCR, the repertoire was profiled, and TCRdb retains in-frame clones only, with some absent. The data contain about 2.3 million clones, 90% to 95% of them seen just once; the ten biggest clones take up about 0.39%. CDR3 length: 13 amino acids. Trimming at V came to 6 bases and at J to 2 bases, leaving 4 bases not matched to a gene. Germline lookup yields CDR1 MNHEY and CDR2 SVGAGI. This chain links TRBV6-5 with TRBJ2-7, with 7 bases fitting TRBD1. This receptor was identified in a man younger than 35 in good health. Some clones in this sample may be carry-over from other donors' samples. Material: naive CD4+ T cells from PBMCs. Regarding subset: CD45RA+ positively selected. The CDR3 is CASRLDRTYEQYF. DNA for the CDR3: TGTGCCAGCAGACTGGACAGGACCTACGAGCAGTACTTC.